A selection of T cell receptor beta chains follows, all from one sample in a study of blood T cells in healthy people across ages. Each CDR3 protein gets one entry after TCRdb re-called the 5' RACE reads with MiXCR. This table holds over 500,000 distinct CDR3 sequences, around 50% found once. Sequenced material: blood. The source of these receptors is an elderly woman in good health. The CDR3 runs from the conserved cysteine through the conserved F or W. A D gene is named only where the DNA matches it firmly. Not every row has a clone size; where given, it reads once, few, many or a size class.

cdr3_aa: CASSLRSAVVETQYF; cdr3_nt: TGTGCCAGCAGCTTAAGAAGTGCGGTTGTAGAGACCCAGTACTTC; d_call: NA; cdr3_length: 15; v_call: TRBV7-2; clone_size: NA; j_call: TRBJ2-5
cdr3_aa: CVSSWGGVTLSTDTQYF; cdr3_nt: TGCGTCAGCAGTTGGGGCGGGGTTACTCTGAGCACAGATACGCAGTATTTT; d_call: NA; cdr3_length: 17; v_call: TRBV14; clone_size: NA; j_call: TRBJ2-3
cdr3_aa: CASSLRLAGGLRTGELFF; cdr3_nt: TGTGCCAGCAGCTTGAGACTAGCGGGAGGGTTGCGCACCGGGGAGCTGTTTTTT; d_call: TRBD2; cdr3_length: 18; v_call: TRBV3-1; clone_size: NA; j_call: TRBJ2-2
cdr3_aa: CASNKGTGGNQPQHF; cdr3_nt: TGTGCCAGCAACAAGGGGACAGGGGGCAATCAGCCCCAGCATTTT; d_call: TRBD1; cdr3_length: 15; v_call: TRBV12-3/TRBV12-4; clone_size: NA; j_call: TRBJ1-5
cdr3_aa: CASSLNRGVQETQYF; cdr3_nt: TGTGCCAGCAGCTTAAATCGAGGAGTTCAAGAGACCCAGTACTTC; d_call: NA; cdr3_length: 15; v_call: TRBV11-3; clone_size: many; j_call: TRBJ2-5
cdr3_aa: CASSAGRSGELFF; cdr3_nt: TGTGCCAGCAGTGCCGGACGATCCGGGGAGCTGTTTTTT; d_call: NA; cdr3_length: 13; v_call: TRBV2; clone_size: NA; j_call: TRBJ2-2
cdr3_aa: CASSLVTDSKYNEQFF; cdr3_nt: TGTGCCAGCAGCTTAGTTACTGACAGCAAATACAATGAGCAGTTCTTC; d_call: NA; cdr3_length: 16; v_call: TRBV7-8; clone_size: many; j_call: TRBJ2-1
cdr3_aa: CSVQAGQGVPGGYTF; cdr3_nt: TGCAGCGTTCAAGCGGGACAGGGTGTTCCCGGTGGCTACACCTTC; d_call: TRBD1; cdr3_length: 15; v_call: TRBV29-1; clone_size: NA; j_call: TRBJ1-2
cdr3_aa: CASSPPPTSFSWNEQFF; cdr3_nt: TGTGCCAGCAGCCCACCCCCGACTAGCTTCTCCTGGAATGAGCAGTTCTTC; d_call: TRBD2; cdr3_length: 17; v_call: TRBV9; clone_size: few; j_call: TRBJ2-1
cdr3_aa: CASSTSLNYGYTF; cdr3_nt: TGTGCCAGCAGCACCTCGCTTAACTATGGCTACACCTTC; d_call: NA; cdr3_length: 13; v_call: TRBV7-3; clone_size: few; j_call: TRBJ1-2
cdr3_aa: CASSTVSNQETQYF; cdr3_nt: TGTGCCAGCAGCACTGTCAGTAACCAAGAGACCCAGTACTTC; d_call: NA; cdr3_length: 14; v_call: TRBV9; clone_size: NA; j_call: TRBJ2-5
cdr3_aa: CASSSTRLLQETQYF; cdr3_nt: TGTGCCAGCAGCTCAACCCGACTACTTCAAGAGACCCAGTACTTC; d_call: NA; cdr3_length: 15; v_call: TRBV7-9; clone_size: many; j_call: TRBJ2-5
cdr3_aa: CASSQVSGGGGGTDTQYF; cdr3_nt: TGTGCCAGCAGCCAGGTCTCCGGTGGCGGGGGGGGGACAGATACGCAGTATTTT; d_call: TRBD2; cdr3_length: 18; v_call: TRBV4-2; clone_size: NA; j_call: TRBJ2-3
cdr3_aa: CASSDFRTNSPLHF; cdr3_nt: TGTGCCAGCAGTGATTTCCGGACTAATTCACCCCTCCACTTT; d_call: NA; cdr3_length: 14; v_call: TRBV2; clone_size: many; j_call: TRBJ1-6
cdr3_aa: CASAPGTSGDIQYF; cdr3_nt: TGTGCCAGCGCCCCCGGGACTAGTGGGGACATTCAGTACTTC; d_call: TRBD2; cdr3_length: 14; v_call: TRBV2; clone_size: many; j_call: TRBJ2-4
cdr3_aa: CASTLGRLAGGPLHNEQFF; cdr3_nt: TGTGCCAGCACCCTGGGACGACTAGCGGGAGGGCCTCTCCACAATGAGCAGTTCTTC; d_call: TRBD2; cdr3_length: 19; v_call: TRBV5-5; clone_size: many; j_call: TRBJ2-1
cdr3_aa: CASSLDRGWPETQYF; cdr3_nt: TGTGCCAGCAGCTTAGACAGGGGCTGGCCAGAGACCCAGTACTTC; d_call: TRBD1; cdr3_length: 15; v_call: TRBV7-2; clone_size: NA; j_call: TRBJ2-5
cdr3_aa: CSARAEKDSGGPYNEQFF; cdr3_nt: TGCAGTGCTAGAGCAGAGAAGGATAGCGGGGGCCCCTACAATGAGCAGTTCTTC; d_call: TRBD2; cdr3_length: 18; v_call: TRBV20-1; clone_size: NA; j_call: TRBJ2-1
cdr3_aa: CASSPEYTEAFF; cdr3_nt: TGTGCCAGCAGTCCCGAGTACACTGAAGCTTTCTTT; d_call: NA; cdr3_length: 12; v_call: TRBV12-3/TRBV12-4; clone_size: NA; j_call: TRBJ1-1
cdr3_aa: CASSPDRGAIGEKLFF; cdr3_nt: TGTGCCAGCAGTCCAGACAGGGGAGCTATCGGTGAAAAACTGTTTTTT; d_call: TRBD1; cdr3_length: 16; v_call: TRBV2; clone_size: NA; j_call: TRBJ1-4
cdr3_aa: CSARTGFGQYF; cdr3_nt: TGCAGTGCTAGAACTGGATTTGGGCAGTACTTC; d_call: NA; cdr3_length: 11; v_call: TRBV20-1; clone_size: few; j_call: TRBJ2-4
cdr3_aa: CACSSRTANYGYTF; cdr3_nt: TGTGCCTGCAGCTCACGGACAGCTAACTATGGCTACACCTTC; d_call: NA; cdr3_length: 14; v_call: TRBV11-2; clone_size: NA; j_call: TRBJ1-2
cdr3_aa: CSAPSVGVGGNEQFF; cdr3_nt: TGCAGTGCTCCTTCCGTCGGAGTGGGGGGCAATGAGCAGTTCTTC; d_call: NA; cdr3_length: 15; v_call: TRBV20-1; clone_size: NA; j_call: TRBJ2-1
cdr3_aa: CSVISRTGSRQYF; cdr3_nt: TGCAGCGTGATATCCCGGACAGGATCGAGACAGTACTTC; d_call: TRBD1; cdr3_length: 13; v_call: TRBV29-1; clone_size: NA; j_call: TRBJ2-7
cdr3_aa: CASSLMLTSGRVLYNEQFF; cdr3_nt: TGTGCCAGCAGCTTAATGCTGACTAGCGGGAGGGTCCTATACAATGAGCAGTTCTTC; d_call: TRBD2; cdr3_length: 19; v_call: TRBV7-3; clone_size: many; j_call: TRBJ2-1